This T cell receptor beta chain stems from a study of spatial heterogeneity in lung cancer. Germline CDR1 MNHNS, CDR2 SASEGT. After removal of 2 bases from V and 12 bases from J, the junction contained 5 bases not matched to a gene. This CDR3 contains 12 residues. In this sample, this clonotype turned up many times. Specified time point: sample taken at primary tumor resection. The donors were approximately 70 patients with non-small cell lung cancer that was early-stage and untreated. From tumor, nontumor lung or frozen PBMC, whole RNA was taken unsorted for sequencing. Via MiXCR, TCRdb re-called the 5' RACE reads, giving one row per CDR3 protein. The sample lists about 45,000 distinct CDR3 sequences; about an eighth were seen once.

The starting material was PBMCs, obtained at surgery. This receptor was identified in a male donor with early-stage non-small cell lung cancer. J is TRBJ2-7 and V is TRBV6-1; 9 bases map to TRBD1. CDR3 region: CASSETGTGMYF. The CDR3 coding sequence is TGTGCCAGCAGTGAAACAGGGACAGGGATGTACTTC.